The TCR beta chain described here comes from a study of T cells after yellow fever vaccination. CDR3 length: 16 amino acids. Trimming took off 1 base at V and 0 bases at J, with 13 bases between the two ends. Germline V CDR1 and CDR2: MGHDK, SYGVNS. In regard to this clonotype: The antigen remains undetermined.

From the 5' RACE reads, TCRdb called clonotypes with MiXCR, one entry per CDR3 protein. Seen here are 450,000 to 600,000 distinct CDR3 sequences, about a sixth observed once, and the top ten hold 17%. The study, taken as a whole, reports: The booster saw the reappearance of most primary-vaccination clones (more than 95% CD4, about 88% CD8). Researchers cautioned that FACS-sorted repertoires could harbor abundant clonotypes contaminating from the bulk population. A small proportion of clonotypes was detected in both the CD4 and CD8 compartments.

The sequence derives from a young man who received the YFV17D yellow fever vaccine. This rearrangement joins TRBV25-1 to TRBJ2-7; a weak D match, TRBD1 (5 bases). Material: PBMCs, obtained 5 to 6 days after the first yellow fever vaccination. The CDR3 spells CASSESQGWGSYEQYF. The DNA for the CDR3 is TGTGCCAGCAGTGAATCCCAGGGATGGGGCTCCTACGAGCAGTACTTC.